The 14 T cell receptor beta chains below come from one sample, sequenced in a study of T-cell reconstitution after alpha-beta-depleted transplantation in children. Unique molecular identifiers were used in preparing the TCRbeta library. TCRdb recomputed calls from the PCR reads with MiXCR, one row per CDR3 protein. Of around 4,200 distinct CDR3 sequences in the sample, 9.5% to 15% were seen once. The sequenced sample was PBMCs, mostly from graft donor cells, obtained 60 days after TCRalphabeta/CD19-depleted stem cell transplant. These receptor sequences come from a male patient aged 2-9 years who had a stem cell transplant for acute lymphoblastic leukemia, so the T cells may come from the graft donor.

This clonotype was counted many times. The chain uses TRBV7-9 and TRBJ2-7; 11 bases are a match to TRBD1. The CDR3 sequence is 15 residues long. Germline CDR1 is SEHNR and CDR2 is FQNEAQ (reference sequence). The junction had 9 bases not matched to a gene; V was cut back by 7 bases and J by 4 bases. The CDR3 protein is CASKRTGGLLYEQYF. The CDR3 DNA reads TGTGCCAGCAAGAGGACAGGGGGCCTCCTTTACGAGCAGTACTTC. Full variable domain (missing parts from reference TRBV7-9 and TRBJ2-7): DTGVSQNPRHKITKRGQNVTFRCDPISEHNRLYWYRQTLGQGPEFLTYFQNEAQLEKSRLLSDRFSAERPKGSFSTLEIQRTEQGDSAMYLCASKRTGGLLYEQYFGPGTRLTVT.

The V gene is TRBV10-3, the J gene TRBJ1-2; D ambiguous. This CDR3 contains 14 residues. The V gene's germline CDR1 is ENHRY and CDR2 SYGVKD. The V end was cut by 6 bases, the J end by 2 bases, with 13 bases between. The CDR3 coding sequence is TGTGCCATCAGCCCCGGGCTCGTAAACTATGGCTACACCTTC. As protein: CAISPGLVNYGYTF.

The rearrangement uses TRBV20-1 and TRBJ2-3; 12 nucleotides line up with TRBD2. Germline V gene lookup returns CDR1 DFQATT and CDR2 SNEGSKA (reference sequence). The CDR3 is 20 residues long. The CDR3 DNA sequence: TGCAGGGGTCAAGCTCCTGACGGGGCTAGCGGGGGGGCGTGGACAGATACGCAGTATTTT. Protein product: CRGQAPDGASGGAWTDTQYF.

This clonotype has a count of ten or more. The V and J genes are TRBV18 and TRBJ2-2, with TRBD1 identical over 9 bases. CDR1 is KGHSH, CDR2 LQKENI, per germline. The CDR3 consists of 17 residues. J gave up 3 bases and V 4 bases, and 9 bases lay outside the gene matches. The CDR3 DNA sequence: TGTGCCAGCTCACGACTCCTCCGGGACAGGGACACCGGGGAGCTGTTTTTT. It is translated as CASSRLLRDRDTGELFF. Full variable domain (rest looked up from reference TRBV18 and TRBJ2-2): NAGVMQNPRHLVRRRGQEARLRCSPMKGHSHVYWYRQLPEEGLKFMVYLQKENIIDESGMPKERFSAEFPKEGPSILRIQQVVRGDSAAYFCASSRLLRDRDTGELFFGEGSRLTVL.

Sample share makes this clonotype medium-sized. The V call is TRBV7-2, the J call TRBJ2-5, with D unclear. This CDR3 contains 16 residues. Deletions cut 1 base from V and 1 base from J, with 13 bases between. Germline lookup yields CDR1 SGHTA and CDR2 FQGNSA. CDR3 coding DNA: TGTGCCAGCAGCTTAGAGAGGCGTGGAGCCCAAGAGACCCAGTACTTC. The encoded protein is CASSLERRGAQETQYF.

This clonotype appeared many times. The chain carries TRBV6-5 and TRBJ2-7; 9 nucleotides agree with TRBD2. Per the germline V gene, CDR1 is MNHEY and CDR2 is SVGAGI. V lost 0 bases, J lost 6 bases, and 9 bases stayed unmatched. The CDR3 spans 16 residues. DNA of the CDR3: TGTGCCAGCAGTTACTCCCTGGCGGGAGGGCCGGGCGAGCAGTACTTC. Amino acids: CASSYSLAGGPGEQYF.

Ten or more counts support this clonotype. V is TRBV7-9 and J is TRBJ2-5; 9 nucleotides line up with TRBD1. This CDR3 region has 16 residues. Trimming removed 3 bases from V and 4 bases from J; junction bases left unmatched: 9. The germline CDR1 and CDR2 sequences are SEHNR and FQNEAQ (reference sequence). As DNA, the CDR3 is TGTGCCAGCAGCTTTAAGGGACAGGGAGGGAGAGAGACCCAGTACTTC. Amino acids: CASSFKGQGGRETQYF.

The chain recombines TRBV6-2 or TRBV6-3 with TRBJ2-6; no clear D. V shed 4 bases and J shed 1 base, with 8 bases lying between them. The CDR3 has 15 residues. The V gene's germline CDR1 is MNHEY and CDR2 SVGEGT. CDR3 DNA sequence: TGTGCCAGCAGTTTCCCAGCGTCTGGGGCCAACGTCCTGACTTTC. Its translation: CASSFPASGANVLTF.

This clonotype was counted many times. The chain employs TRBV19 and TRBJ2-5; 7 bases fit TRBD1. The germline V gene has CDR1 LNHDA and CDR2 SQIVND (reference sequence). Trimming at V came to 7 bases and at J to 4 bases, leaving 12 bases not matched to a gene. This CDR3 has 15 amino acids. The DNA for the CDR3 is TGTGCCAGTATGGGACATTTGACAGGGAGAGAGACCCAGTACTTC. Amino acid sequence: CASMGHLTGRETQYF.

This clonotype was detected ten times or more. Sequence at one end of the junction differs from germline and may be a read error. The V call is TRBV6-1, the J call TRBJ2-7; D remains ambiguous. This CDR3 contains 13 residues. CDR1 is MNHNS, CDR2 SASEGT, per germline. DNA of the CDR3: TGTGCCAGCAGGGAAGTGCAGGTCTACGAGCAGTACTTC. This translates into CASREVQVYEQYF.

This clonotype ranks as medium-sized. The CDR3 DNA reads TGTGCCAGCAAGACTAGCGGGAGGGCCGAGGATACGCAGTATTTT. Amino acid sequence: CASKTSGRAEDTQYF. The J gene is TRBJ2-3, the V gene TRBV7-2, with 14 bases identical to TRBD2. J gave up 6 bases and V 7 bases, and 6 bases lay outside the gene matches. CDR1 is SGHTA and CDR2 is FQGNSA in the germline V gene. CDR3 size: 15 residues.

Within the sample, this clonotype is medium-sized. The J gene is TRBJ2-3, the V gene TRBV5-1; the D is unclear. The CDR3 is 18 amino acids. From germline, CDR1 is SGHRS and CDR2 YFSETQ. V lost 2 bases and J 0 bases, leaving 19 bases between the germline ends. CDR3 protein: CASSFLRTSSSSTDTQYF. CDR3 sequence (DNA): TGCGCCAGCAGCTTTCTGCGGACCTCCTCCTCTAGCACAGATACGCAGTATTTT.

This clonotype was recorded at least ten times. The rearrangement uses TRBV10-3 and TRBJ2-7, with a weak D call TRBD2 (5 bases). V was cut by 4 bases and J by 0 bases, with 10 bases left in between. Per germline, CDR1 ENHRY and CDR2 SYGVKD. This CDR3 is 14 amino acids long. The CDR3 region is CAISALGPSYEQYF. The CDR3 region has the DNA TGTGCCATCAGTGCACTAGGACCCTCCTACGAGCAGTACTTC.

This clonotype showed up many times. The V gene is TRBV6-5, the J gene TRBJ2-7; maybe TRBD2 (5 bases). The CDR3 is 14 residues long. Trimming pared 8 bases from V and 3 bases from J, leaving 17 bases between. Germline V gene lookup returns CDR1 MNHEY and CDR2 SVGAGI. The CDR3 bases are TGTGCCAGCCTTGACCTAGGACTGCGCTACGAGCAGTACTTC. Amino acid sequence: CASLDLGLRYEQYF.